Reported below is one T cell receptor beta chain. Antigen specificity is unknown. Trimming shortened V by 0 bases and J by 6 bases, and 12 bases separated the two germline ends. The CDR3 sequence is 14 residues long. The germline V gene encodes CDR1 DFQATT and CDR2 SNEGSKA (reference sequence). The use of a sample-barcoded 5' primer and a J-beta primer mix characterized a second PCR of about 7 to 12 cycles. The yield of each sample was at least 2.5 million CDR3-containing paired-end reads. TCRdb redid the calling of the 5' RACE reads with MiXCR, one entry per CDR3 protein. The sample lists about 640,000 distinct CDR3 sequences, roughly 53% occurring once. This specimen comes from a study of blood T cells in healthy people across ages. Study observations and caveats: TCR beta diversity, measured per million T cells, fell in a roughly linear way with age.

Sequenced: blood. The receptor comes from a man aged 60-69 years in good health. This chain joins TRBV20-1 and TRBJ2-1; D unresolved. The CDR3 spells CSAREYSEVNEQFF. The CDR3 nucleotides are TGCAGTGCTAGAGAGTACTCTGAGGTCAATGAGCAGTTCTTC.